A selection of T cell receptor beta chains follows, all from one sample in a study of shared clonotypes between healthy human individuals. Libraries were prepared by immunoSEQ multiplex PCR; TCRdb keeps only in-frame clonotypes and omits some of them. The data hold some 680,000 clones, with around 73% observed a single time. Specimen: memory CD4+ T cells sorted from blood. These receptors were obtained from a woman aged 30 to 39 in good health. The CDR3 runs from the conserved cysteine through the conserved F or W. The D gene is left open where the match is weak. Where a row states a size, it is once, few, many or the class of an expanded clone; other rows omit it.

v_gene: TRBV6-5; j_gene: TRBJ1-5; abundance: .; d_gene: TRBD1; CDR3nt: TGTGCCAGCACCAGGACAGGGCTTGGCAATCAGCCCCAGCATTTT; CDR3aa: CASTRTGLGNQPQHF
v_gene: TRBV5-1; j_gene: TRBJ2-1; abundance: few; d_gene: TRBD2; CDR3nt: TGCGCCAGCAGCTTATCCAGCGGGGCCTACAATGAGCAGTTCTTC; CDR3aa: CASSLSSGAYNEQFF
v_gene: TRBV27; j_gene: TRBJ2-5; abundance: .; d_gene: .; CDR3nt: TGTGCCAGCAGTTTCTCGGGGACCAAAGAGACCCAGTACTTC; CDR3aa: CASSFSGTKETQYF
v_gene: TRBV7-2; j_gene: TRBJ2-1; abundance: .; d_gene: .; CDR3nt: TGTGCCAGCAGCTTAGCTAGCGTGTACAATGAGCAGTTCTTC; CDR3aa: CASSLASVYNEQFF
v_gene: TRBV2; j_gene: TRBJ1-5; abundance: few; d_gene: TRBD1; CDR3nt: TGTGCCAGCAGTGTAGGTACAGGGGGTGGTCAGCCCCAGCATTTT; CDR3aa: CASSVGTGGGQPQHF
v_gene: TRBV7-2; j_gene: TRBJ2-7; abundance: .; d_gene: .; CDR3nt: TGTGCCAGCAGCTCACAAGGCGGAAACGAGCAGTACTTC; CDR3aa: CASSSQGGNEQYF
v_gene: TRBV21-1; j_gene: TRBJ2-5; abundance: .; d_gene: .; CDR3nt: TGTGCCAGCGGGGGGATTCAAGAGACCCAGTACTTC; CDR3aa: CASGGIQETQYF
v_gene: TRBV9; j_gene: TRBJ2-7; abundance: .; d_gene: TRBD2; CDR3nt: TGTGCCAGCAGCGGACCGGGACTAGCTCGGGAGCAGTACTTC; CDR3aa: CASSGPGLAREQYF
v_gene: TRBV18; j_gene: TRBJ2-1; abundance: .; d_gene: .; CDR3nt: TGTGCCAGCTCCCAAGTATCGGGAGCCCCCTACAATGAGCAGTTCTTC; CDR3aa: CASSQVSGAPYNEQFF
v_gene: TRBV30; j_gene: TRBJ2-1; abundance: few; d_gene: .; CDR3nt: TGTGCCTGGAGTGTACCGGGGAGGTCCTCCTACAATGAGCAGTTCTTC; CDR3aa: CAWSVPGRSSYNEQFF
v_gene: TRBV27; j_gene: TRBJ1-1; abundance: .; d_gene: TRBD1; CDR3nt: TGTGCCAGCAGTTTAACAGGGACAGGGGTTACTGAAGCTTTCTTT; CDR3aa: CASSLTGTGVTEAFF
v_gene: TRBV27; j_gene: TRBJ2-6; abundance: .; d_gene: .; CDR3nt: TGTGCCAGCAGTTTGTGGGAAAGTTCTGGGGCCAACGTCCTGACTTTC; CDR3aa: CASSLWESSGANVLTF
v_gene: TRBV6-5; j_gene: TRBJ2-3; abundance: .; d_gene: TRBD2; CDR3nt: TGTGCCAGCAGCCCAGAGCGGGAGCTAACGCAGTATTTT; CDR3aa: CASSPERELTQYF
v_gene: TRBV6-5; j_gene: TRBJ2-3; abundance: .; d_gene: TRBD1; CDR3nt: TGTGCCAGCAGTTACGGTGACAGGGGTACAGATACGCAGTATTTT; CDR3aa: CASSYGDRGTDTQYF
v_gene: TRBV28; j_gene: TRBJ2-7; abundance: .; d_gene: .; CDR3nt: TGTGCCAGCAGTTCTTCTGCCTACGAGCAGTACTTC; CDR3aa: CASSSSAYEQYF